Presented here are 8 T cell receptor beta chains from one specimen sequenced in a study of T cells in localized non-small cell lung cancer. Assay: immunoSEQ multiplex PCR; the TCRdb copy retains only in-frame clones and omits some. This repertoire shows 35,000 to 50,000 clones, about 85% found once; its top ten account for 30% to 35%. The material was PBMCs, obtained before any cancer treatment. These receptors were obtained from a woman between 40 and 69 years old with stage II squamous cell lung carcinoma.

In nucleotides, the CDR3 is TGTGCCAGCAGCGTCGGGCACTACCGGGGGGATACGCAGTATTTT. Translating gives CASSVGHYRGDTQYF. The rearrangement uses TRBV9 and TRBJ2-3; TRBD2 might be the D (6 bases). CDR3 length: 15 amino acids. Germline values: CDR1 SGDLS, CDR2 YYNGEE. V was clipped by 2 bases and J by 6 bases, with 16 bases between them.

This chain joins TRBV5-1 and TRBJ2-3; D possibly uses TRBD1 or TRBD2 (5 bases each). There are 15 residues in the CDR3. Germline loops: CDR1 SGHRS, CDR2 YFSETQ. V was clipped by 3 bases and J by 5 bases, with 16 bases between them. The CDR3 DNA sequence: TGCGCCAGCAGCTCGGGACGGTTGGGGGAAGATACGCAGTATTTT. It specifies CASSSGRLGEDTQYF.

The table lists this clone with a few counts. The V and J genes are TRBV6-5 and TRBJ2-5; 9 bases match TRBD1. With 2 bases clipped from V and 5 bases from J, the junction kept 3 bases outside the gene matches. This CDR3 has 14 amino acids. The germline V gene encodes CDR1 MNHEY and CDR2 SVGAGI. CDR3 residues: CASSYLGQGETQYF. CDR3 DNA: TGTGCCAGCAGTTACCTAGGACAGGGGGAGACCCAGTACTTC.

V is TRBV27 and J is TRBJ1-1; 10 bases fit TRBD1. V shed 3 bases, J shed 4 bases, and the junction held 11 bases outside the gene matches. The length of the CDR3 is 17 residues. The germline gives CDR1 MNHEY, CDR2 SMNVEV (reference sequence). CDR3 sequence reads: CASSLDDRGQVGTEAFF. For the CDR3, the DNA is TGTGCCAGCAGTTTGGACGACAGGGGGCAAGTGGGCACTGAAGCTTTCTTT.

The rearrangement links TRBV2 to TRBJ1-2; TRBD1 matches at 8 bases. This CDR3 comprises 12 residues. Germline trimming cut 9 bases from V and 3 bases from J; bases unmatched to any gene: 3. CDR1 and CDR2 from the germline V gene are SNHLY and FYNNEI. The CDR3 DNA follows: TGTGCCAGTATGACAGGGGACTATGGCTACACCTTC. Translating it yields CASMTGDYGYTF.

The chain has TRBV7-6 and TRBJ2-7, with 9 bases matching TRBD2. The CDR3 totals 14 residues. The germline CDR1 and CDR2 sequences are SGHVS and FNYEAQ. J gave up 1 base and V 5 bases, and 3 bases lay outside the gene matches. DNA for the CDR3: TGTGCCAGCAGCAGTAGCGGGAGATCCTACGAGCAGTACTTC. Its translation: CASSSSGRSYEQYF.

This clone was seen a single time. The chain joins TRBV2 to TRBJ2-1, with D perhaps given as TRBD1 or TRBD2 (5 bases each). This CDR3 comprises 14 residues. CDR1 is SNHLY, CDR2 FYNNEI, per germline. With 6 bases removed from V and 5 bases from J, the gap between germline ends came to 14 bases. CDR3 protein: CASSQEGSNNEQFF. The CDR3 DNA sequence: TGTGCCAGCAGCCAAGAGGGGTCTAACAATGAGCAGTTCTTC. The full variable domain, completed using reference TRBV2 and TRBJ2-1, is EPEVTQTPSHQVTQMGQEVILRCVPISNHLYFYWYRQILGQKVEFLVSFYNNEISEKSEIFDDQFSVERPDGSNFTLKIRSTKLEDSAMYFCASSQEGSNNEQFFGPGTRLTVL.

The V gene is TRBV2, the J gene TRBJ2-3, with a tentative D call TRBD2 (6 bases). V dropped 7 bases and J dropped 1 base, with 12 bases sitting between them. Germline assignment: CDR1 SNHLY and CDR2 FYNNEI. CDR3 length: 14 residues. The CDR3 here is CASIREYGTDTQYF. In nucleotides, the CDR3 is TGTGCCAGCATTCGGGAGTACGGCACAGATACGCAGTATTTT.